This T cell receptor beta chain was captured in a study of cytomegalovirus exposure and HLA in healthy donors. Looking at the study overall: About 85 million unique TCRs from HLA-typed donors were held in an early release of data. Study-wide findings and caveats: A link between a missense DCLRE1C variant and TCR beta V- and J-gene trimming emerged from a later analysis. An analysis that came later showed most CMV-associated TCR beta chains appearing HLA-restricted.

60 Vbeta and 13 Jbeta primers were used in PCR. Method: immunoSEQ multiplex PCR; TCRdb's copy keeps in-frame clones and lacks some. The sample contains more than 90,000 clones, around 70% of which appear only once. The CDR3 is 13 residues long. Germline V gene lookup returns CDR1 MDHEN and CDR2 SYDVKM. V lost 8 bases and J 0 bases, leaving 11 bases between the germline ends. A note on this clone: Antigen unknown.

This TCR derives from a woman aged 45-65 years in good health and CMV-seropositive. V and J are TRBV28 and TRBJ2-7; a possible D gene is TRBD1 (6 bases). Specimen: PBMCs. This chain's CDR3 is CASRETGSYEQYF. In DNA, the CDR3 is TGTGCCAGCCGCGAGACAGGCTCCTACGAGCAGTACTTC.